This passage covers 29 T cell receptor beta chains from one sample sequenced in a study of lymphopenia after photon versus proton radiotherapy. Repertoires were generated with immunoSEQ multiplex PCR, while TCRdb's copy carries only in-frame clones and drops some. The table shows around 160,000 clones, with around 85% occurring only once. Sequencing used peripheral blood, obtained from a patient treated with photon-based radiotherapy. The origin of the receptors is a man aged 45-65 years with gastric cancer.

The chain links TRBV9 to TRBJ2-7, with 9 bases identical to TRBD2. Trimming at V came to 0 bases and at J to 2 bases, leaving 9 bases not matched to a gene. This CDR3 comprises 17 residues. CDR1 and CDR2 from the germline V gene are SGDLS and YYNGEE. In DNA, the CDR3 is TGTGCCAGCAGCGTAGCTGCGGGAGGGCACGGGGCCTACGAGCAGTACTTC. Translating it yields CASSVAAGGHGAYEQYF.

This rearrangement joins TRBV5-6 to TRBJ2-1, with 7 bases that match TRBD1. The CDR3 has 16 residues. J was trimmed by 3 bases and V by 5 bases; bases with no gene match: 11. Germline CDR1 and CDR2: SGHDT and YYEEEE. The CDR3 DNA is TGTGCCAGCAGTGGGTACGCCGGGACAGACTACAATGAGCAGTTCTTC. Its translation: CASSGYAGTDYNEQFF.

The chain has TRBV6-5 and TRBJ2-7, with D possibly TRBD2 on 6 matching bases. Per germline, CDR1 MNHEY and CDR2 SVGAGI. V gave up 6 bases and J gave up 0 bases, with 9 bases separating them. CDR3 length equals 13 residues. The CDR3 is CASRRDASYEQYF. CDR3 in DNA: TGTGCCAGCAGGCGGGACGCCTCCTACGAGCAGTACTTC.

The sample holds a few counts of this clone. The sample has other DNA sequences that encode this CDR3 too. J is TRBJ1-1 and V is TRBV9, with TRBD1 matching 10 bases. The germline V gene encodes CDR1 SGDLS and CDR2 YYNGEE. This CDR3 comprises 15 residues. V was clipped by 4 bases and J by 5 bases; unmatched bases: 8. CDR3 nucleotides: TGTGCCAGCAGCCCCCAGACAGGGGGCAGGACTGAAGCTTTCTTT. Its protein product is CASSPQTGGRTEAFF.

The rearrangement uses TRBV7-2 and TRBJ2-5, with 9 bases lining up with TRBD2. Matching the DNA end better, TRBJ2-7 makes the J call doubtful. This CDR3 is 13 amino acids long. The germline V gene has CDR1 SGHTA and CDR2 FQGNSA. The CDR3 spells CASSQGLANEQYF. The DNA for the CDR3 is TGTGCCAGCAGCCAAGGACTAGCGAACGAGCAGTACTTC.

The rearrangement links TRBV10-2 to TRBJ1-1, with TRBD1 identical over 11 bases. Germline values: CDR1 WSHSY, CDR2 SAAADI. Trimming removed 4 bases from V and 3 bases from J; junction bases left unmatched: 4. The CDR3 totals 15 residues. As DNA, the CDR3 is TGCGCCAGCAGTGGGACAGGGGGCAGGGACACTGAAGCTTTCTTT. As protein: CASSGTGGRDTEAFF.

The genes are TRBV7-2 and TRBJ2-7; no clear D gene. Germline V gives CDR1 SGHTA, CDR2 FQGNSA. The CDR3 runs to 14 residues. Trimming stripped 1 base from V and 2 bases from J, with 9 bases between. The CDR3 coding sequence is TGTGCCAGCAGCTTAGGACGGTCCACCTACGAGCAGTACTTC. Translation: CASSLGRSTYEQYF.

The count of this clone is one. The chain links TRBV6-5 to TRBJ1-3; 10 bases are shared with TRBD1. The CDR3 consists of 14 residues. V was pared by 6 bases and J by 3 bases, with 2 bases of the junction left unmatched. Germline values: CDR1 MNHEY, CDR2 SVGAGI. CDR3 in DNA: TGTGCCAGCAGCTGGACAGGGGGTGGAAACACCATATATTTT. This gives the protein CASSWTGGGNTIYF.

The chain has TRBV5-1 and TRBJ2-3; no reliable D call. V was shortened by 0 bases and J by 4 bases, with 15 bases between the two germline ends. Germline V lookup: CDR1 SGHRS, CDR2 YFSETQ. This CDR3 is built from 16 residues. DNA of the CDR3: TGCGCCAGCAGCTTGGGGGTTGGGGTTGGAGCAGATACGCAGTATTTT. Protein sequence: CASSLGVGVGADTQYF.

This rearrangement joins TRBV5-6 to TRBJ1-1, with D maybe TRBD1 (5 bases). Between the trimmed V and J ends, which lost 0 bases and 0 bases, there was a span of 9 bases. CDR1 and CDR2 from the germline V gene are SGHDT and YYEEEE. The CDR3 extends over 15 amino acids. In DNA, the CDR3 is TGTGCCAGCAGCTTGGGACAGATTATGAACACTGAAGCTTTCTTT. It is translated as CASSLGQIMNTEAFF.

This chain connects TRBV6-5 to TRBJ1-3; D is possibly TRBD1 (6 bases). The V gene lost 8 bases and the J gene lost 8 bases, with 10 bases spanning the gap. The CDR3 sequence is 11 residues long. Germline values: CDR1 MNHEY, CDR2 SVGAGI. The CDR3 loop is CASSQGYTIYF. For the CDR3, the DNA is TGTGCCAGCTCCCAGGGGTACACCATATATTTT.

V usage is TRBV2 and J usage is TRBJ1-2, with D possibly being TRBD1 (6 bases). Germline V gene data show CDR1 as SNHLY and CDR2 as FYNNEI. The CDR3 totals 12 residues. Trimming shortened V by 2 bases and J by 6 bases, and 7 bases separated the two germline ends. The CDR3 here is CASSEQGNGYTF. As DNA, the CDR3 is TGTGCCAGCAGTGAACAGGGGAATGGCTACACCTTC.

This clone was recorded a few times. V is TRBV7-9 and J is TRBJ2-1; D not resolved. V was pared by 1 base and J by 3 bases, with 7 bases between. The CDR3 is 14 amino acids. CDR1 SEHNR and CDR2 FQNEAQ come from the germline V gene (reference sequence). The CDR3 loop reads CASSLDLIYNEQFF. The CDR3 coding sequence is TGTGCCAGCAGCTTAGATCTCATCTACAATGAGCAGTTCTTC.

The chain couples TRBV20-1 to TRBJ1-2; the D gene is possibly TRBD1 (5 bases). The CDR3 contains 11 residues. The V end lost 3 bases, the J end lost 6 bases, and 8 bases lay between the germline ends. Per the germline V gene, CDR1 is DFQATT and CDR2 is SNEGSKA (reference sequence). The CDR3 DNA is TGCAGTGCTAGTAAAGGGGATGGCTACACCTTC. As protein: CSASKGDGYTF.

The genes are TRBV20-1 and TRBJ2-2; no definite D call. Germline V gives CDR1 DFQATT, CDR2 SNEGSKA (reference sequence). V dropped 6 bases and J dropped 6 bases, with 8 bases sitting between them. The CDR3 covers 11 residues. This CDR3 reads CSAQMAGELFF. DNA of the CDR3: TGCAGTGCCCAAATGGCCGGGGAGCTGTTTTTT.

The rearrangement uses TRBV10-3 and TRBJ1-2; D not resolved. Germline lookup yields CDR1 ENHRY and CDR2 SYGVKD. The CDR3 is made up of 13 amino acids. V was pared by 9 bases and J by 5 bases, with 16 bases between. The CDR3 DNA sequence: TGTGCCATTTCCCTGGGGTTGGAGTATGGCTACACCTTC. This sequence encodes CAISLGLEYGYTF.

This chain links TRBV19 with TRBJ2-3; 7 bases map to TRBD2. V lost 6 bases to trimming and J lost 0 bases; unmatched junction nucleotides: 6. Germline lookup yields CDR1 LNHDA and CDR2 SQIVND (reference sequence). CDR3 length: 15 residues. In nucleotides, the CDR3 is TGTGCCAGTAGCGGACTAGGAGCTAGCACAGATACGCAGTATTTT. Encoded protein: CASSGLGASTDTQYF.

This clone was seen only once. The chain carries TRBV2 and TRBJ2-1; no clear D gene. Trimming cost V 4 bases and J 6 bases, with 10 bases left between them. From germline, CDR1 is SNHLY and CDR2 FYNNEI. There are 13 residues in the CDR3. The CDR3 DNA reads as TGTGCCAGCAGTGTAGCTGAAACCAATGAGCAGTTCTTC. It specifies CASSVAETNEQFF.

The chain employs TRBV2 and TRBJ2-3; 7 bases are a match to TRBD2. The length of the CDR3 is 13 residues. Germline V gene sequence: CDR1 SNHLY, CDR2 FYNNEI. The V and J ends lost 10 bases and 4 bases, in that order; junction bases with no gene match: 8. The CDR3 loop reads CATAGPPPDTQYF. The CDR3 DNA sequence: TGTGCCACAGCGGGGCCACCCCCAGATACGCAGTATTTT. The full variable domain, rest sourced from reference TRBV2 and TRBJ2-3, is EPEVTQTPSHQVTQMGQEVILRCVPISNHLYFYWYRQILGQKVEFLVSFYNNEISEKSEIFDDQFSVERPDGSNFTLKIRSTKLEDSAMYFCATAGPPPDTQYFGPGTRLTVL.

In its sample, this clone was seen once. The CDR3 coding sequence is TGTGCCAGTGCCCCCGACAGGTCTAATGAAAAACTGTTTTTT. Protein: CASAPDRSNEKLFF. The V gene is TRBV19, the J gene TRBJ1-4; D perhaps matches TRBD1 (6 bases). This CDR3 has 14 amino acids. Trimming took off 8 bases at V and 3 bases at J, with 13 bases between the two ends. Germline-derived CDR1 and CDR2 are LNHDA and SQIVND (reference sequence).

The chain combines TRBV19 with TRBJ1-2; D uncertain. V gave up 5 bases and J gave up 9 bases, with 25 bases separating them. Germline V gene data show CDR1 as LNHDA and CDR2 as SQIVND (reference sequence). The length of the CDR3 is 16 residues. CDR3 DNA: TGTGCCAGTAGTGCATTCCCTAGAGCGCGCCCAGACTGCTACACCTTC. Amino acid sequence: CASSAFPRARPDCYTF. Combining the CDR3 with reference TRBV19 and TRBJ1-2 gives the whole variable domain DGGITQSPKYLFRKEGQNVTLSCEQNLNHDAMYWYRQDPGQGLRLIYYSQIVNDFQKGDIAEGYSVSREKKESFPLTVTSAQKNPTAFYLCASSAFPRARPDCYTFGSGTRLTVV.

This sequence joins TRBV27 and TRBJ2-1; 7 bases map to TRBD1. There are 13 residues in the CDR3. J was trimmed by 8 bases and V by 3 bases; bases with no gene match: 4. In germline, CDR1 is MNHEY, CDR2 SMNVEV (reference sequence). The CDR3 sequence: CASSLGQGDEQFF. CDR3 DNA sequence: TGTGCCAGCAGTTTGGGCCAGGGGGATGAGCAGTTCTTC.

This chain uses TRBV27 with TRBJ2-1; a weak D match, TRBD2 (6 bases). The CDR3 length is 17 residues. Germline values: CDR1 MNHEY, CDR2 SMNVEV (reference sequence). The V and J ends lost 5 bases and 5 bases respectively, with 22 bases between them. The CDR3 region has the DNA TGTGCCAGCAGTCCGAGCAACATGCGGGGCTTCAACAATGAGCAGTTCTTC. Its protein product is CASSPSNMRGFNNEQFF.

The J gene is TRBJ1-1, the V gene TRBV19, with TRBD1 as a possible D gene (5 bases). This CDR3 is built from 15 residues. Germline assignment: CDR1 LNHDA and CDR2 SQIVND (reference sequence). The V and J ends lost 6 bases and 0 bases respectively, with 14 bases between them. The CDR3 protein is CASRRDGRLNTEAFF. CDR3 nucleotide sequence: TGTGCCAGTAGGCGGGACGGCCGATTGAACACTGAAGCTTTCTTT.

This chain joins TRBV27 and TRBJ2-2; TRBD2 aligns across 8 bases. Germline CDR1 and CDR2: MNHEY and SMNVEV (reference sequence). CDR3 length: 14 amino acids. The trim removed 10 bases at V and 3 bases at J, leaving 7 bases unmatched. This CDR3 is CATREGVYTGELFF. CDR3 bases: TGTGCCACTCGGGAGGGCGTGTACACCGGGGAGCTGTTTTTT.

The genes are TRBV27 and TRBJ2-1; TRBD2 agrees at 13 bases. Per the germline V gene, CDR1 is MNHEY and CDR2 is SMNVEV (reference sequence). V dropped 3 bases and J dropped 7; count of bases not matched to a gene: 3. The CDR3 length is 15 residues. The CDR3 sequence: CASSFGTSGKNEQFF. In DNA form, the CDR3 reads TGTGCCAGCAGTTTCGGGACTAGCGGGAAAAATGAGCAGTTCTTC.

V usage is TRBV6-6 and J usage is TRBJ2-2, with 8 bases lining up with TRBD1. Germline V gene data show CDR1 as MNHNY and CDR2 as SVGAGI (reference sequence). The V gene end was trimmed by 5 bases and the J gene end by 4 bases; junction bases not matched to a gene: 6. There are 15 residues in the CDR3. The CDR3 nucleotides are TGTGCCAGCAGTCCGGACAGGGCTGGCACCGGGGAGCTGTTTTTT. This gives the protein CASSPDRAGTGELFF.

The rearrangement uses TRBV29-1 and TRBJ2-1, with 7 bases that match TRBD2. This CDR3 comprises 14 residues. V trimming: 8 bases; J trimming: 0 bases; junction bases outside the gene matches: 7. CDR1 SQVTM and CDR2 ANQGSEA come from the germline V gene. The CDR3: CSISGGSSYNEQFF. The DNA for the CDR3 is TGCAGCATATCAGGCGGGAGCTCCTACAATGAGCAGTTCTTC.

This chain uses TRBV7-3 with TRBJ2-7; 15 nucleotides align to TRBD2. CDR1 and CDR2 from the germline V gene are SGHTA and FQGTGA. J was trimmed by 6 bases and V by 3 bases; bases with no gene match: 0. The CDR3 has 14 residues. CDR3 nucleotide sequence: TGTGCCAGCAGCTTGGGACTAGCGGGAGGCGAGCAGTACTTC. Its protein product is CASSLGLAGGEQYF. The entire variable domain, with the rest obtained from reference TRBV7-3 and TRBJ2-7, is as follows: GAGVSQTPSNKVTEKGKYVELRCDPISGHTALYWYRQSLGQGPEFLIYFQGTGAADDSGLPNDRFFAVRPEGSVSTLKIQRTERGDSAVYLCASSLGLAGGEQYFGPGTRLTVT.